Given below is one T cell receptor (beta chain) in context. This receptor's antigen is unknown. Base qualities were left out, and no much larger clone turns up one base away. Library prep was done by the immunoSEQ multiplex PCR assay. TCRdb limited this immuneACCESS table to in-frame rearrangements with V and J called. A share of clones is missing; checked studies link under half to unresolved V genes, and the rest is unexplained. Present in this sample are about 160,000 clones, about 93% of which were seen just once. Of the sample, 0.68% falls within the top ten clones. These data belong to a study of control samples from healthy donors and cancer patients (dated by TCRdb to 2020 to 2021). The CDR3 numbers 14 residues from cysteine through phenylalanine. Only CDR3 DNA is held: 42 bases, read in frame from base 1. The V end gives up 6 bases and the J end 0 bases, leaving 5 bases in the junction not matched to a gene. The germline V gene provides CDR1 MDHEN and CDR2 SYDVKM.

This TCR derives from a woman in her twenties or thirties in good health. Recombination connected TRBV28 to TRBJ2-7; 7 bases in the junction line up with TRBD1. Sequences were obtained from blood. The CDR3 region reads CASSLTGISYEQYF. The nucleotide sequence reads TGTGCCAGCAGCCTGACAGGGATCTCCTACGAGCAGTACTTC.